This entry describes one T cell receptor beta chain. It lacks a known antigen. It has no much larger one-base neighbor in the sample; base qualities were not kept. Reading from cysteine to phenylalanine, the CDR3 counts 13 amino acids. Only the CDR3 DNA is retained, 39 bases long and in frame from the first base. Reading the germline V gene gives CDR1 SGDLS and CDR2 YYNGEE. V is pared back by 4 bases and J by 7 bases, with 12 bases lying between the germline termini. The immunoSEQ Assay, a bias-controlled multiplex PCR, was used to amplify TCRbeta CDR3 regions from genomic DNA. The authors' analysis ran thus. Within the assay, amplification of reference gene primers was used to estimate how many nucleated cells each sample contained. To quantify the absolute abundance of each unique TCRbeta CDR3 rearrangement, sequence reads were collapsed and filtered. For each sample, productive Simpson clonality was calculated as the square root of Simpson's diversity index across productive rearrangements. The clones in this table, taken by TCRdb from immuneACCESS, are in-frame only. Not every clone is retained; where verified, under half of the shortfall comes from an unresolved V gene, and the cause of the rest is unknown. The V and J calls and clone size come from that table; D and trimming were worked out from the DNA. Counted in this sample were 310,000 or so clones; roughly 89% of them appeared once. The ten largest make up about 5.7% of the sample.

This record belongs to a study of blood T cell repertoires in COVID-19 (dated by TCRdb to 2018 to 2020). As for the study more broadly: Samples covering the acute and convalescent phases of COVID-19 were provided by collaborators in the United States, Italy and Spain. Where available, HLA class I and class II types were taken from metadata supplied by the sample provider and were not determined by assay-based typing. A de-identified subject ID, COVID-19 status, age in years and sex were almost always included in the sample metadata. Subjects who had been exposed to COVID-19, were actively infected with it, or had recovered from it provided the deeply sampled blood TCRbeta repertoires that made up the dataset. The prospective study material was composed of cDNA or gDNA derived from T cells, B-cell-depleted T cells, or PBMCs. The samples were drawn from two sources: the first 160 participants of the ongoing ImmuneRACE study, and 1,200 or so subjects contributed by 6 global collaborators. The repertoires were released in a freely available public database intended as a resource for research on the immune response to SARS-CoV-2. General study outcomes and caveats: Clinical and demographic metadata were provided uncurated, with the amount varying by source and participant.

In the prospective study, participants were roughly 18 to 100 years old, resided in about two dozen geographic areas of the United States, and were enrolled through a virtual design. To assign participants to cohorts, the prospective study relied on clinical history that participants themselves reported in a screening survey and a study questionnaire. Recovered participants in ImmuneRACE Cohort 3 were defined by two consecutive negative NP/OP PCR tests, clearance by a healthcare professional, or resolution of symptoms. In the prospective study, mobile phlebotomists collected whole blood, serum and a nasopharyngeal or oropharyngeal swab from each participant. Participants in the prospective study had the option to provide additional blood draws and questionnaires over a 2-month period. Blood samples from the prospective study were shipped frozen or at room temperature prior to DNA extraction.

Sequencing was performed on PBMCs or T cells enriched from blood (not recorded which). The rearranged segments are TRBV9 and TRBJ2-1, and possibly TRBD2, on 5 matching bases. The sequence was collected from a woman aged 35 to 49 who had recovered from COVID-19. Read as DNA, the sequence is TGTGCCAGCAGCCCCACACGCGGGAATGAGCAGTTCTTC. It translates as CASSPTRGNEQFF.